This entry concerns a single T cell receptor beta chain. The antigen remains unidentified. Using its own MiXCR run on the reads, TCRdb lists one record per CDR3 protein. The table shows about 180,000 distinct CDR3 sequences, with approximately 15% occurring only once. Germline V gene lookup returns CDR1 KGHSH and CDR2 LQKENI. The CDR3 has 12 amino acids. The entry originates in a study of T cell repertoires in cytomegalovirus infection. Study outcomes and limitations: Summed public TCR beta family frequency identified CMV carriers bearing the relevant HLA.

The source of this sequence is a human donor in good health (CMV status not recorded). Some clones in this sample may be carry-over from other donors' samples. Material for sequencing was PBMCs. The chain uses TRBV18 and TRBJ2-7; a possible D gene is TRBD2 (6 bases). As DNA, the CDR3 is TGTGCGGGAGGACAAGAACCTTACGAGCAGTACTTC. It yields the protein CAGGQEPYEQYF.